Described below is a single T cell receptor beta chain sequence and its context. This sample was included in a study of OX40 agonist ivuxolimab in advanced cancers. Some clones are missing from TCRdb's copy, which holds only in-frame ones; the method was immunoSEQ multiplex PCR. The sample yields tens of thousands of clones, 80% to 90% seen once. CDR3 size: 11 residues. CDR1 is SNHLY and CDR2 is FYNNEI in the germline V gene. V trimming: 7 bases; J trimming: 8 bases; junction bases outside the gene matches: 2. The chain carries TRBV2 and TRBJ2-1; TRBD2 matches at 7 bases. This TCR came from an adult with an advanced solid tumor such as melanoma, head and neck, liver or kidney cancer. The specimen comprised CD4+ or CD8+ T cells sorted from blood, sampled in a trial of the OX40 agonist ivuxolimab. In DNA form, the CDR3 reads TGTGCCAGCACCACTAGCGATGAGCAGTTCTTC. Encoded protein: CASTTSDEQFF.